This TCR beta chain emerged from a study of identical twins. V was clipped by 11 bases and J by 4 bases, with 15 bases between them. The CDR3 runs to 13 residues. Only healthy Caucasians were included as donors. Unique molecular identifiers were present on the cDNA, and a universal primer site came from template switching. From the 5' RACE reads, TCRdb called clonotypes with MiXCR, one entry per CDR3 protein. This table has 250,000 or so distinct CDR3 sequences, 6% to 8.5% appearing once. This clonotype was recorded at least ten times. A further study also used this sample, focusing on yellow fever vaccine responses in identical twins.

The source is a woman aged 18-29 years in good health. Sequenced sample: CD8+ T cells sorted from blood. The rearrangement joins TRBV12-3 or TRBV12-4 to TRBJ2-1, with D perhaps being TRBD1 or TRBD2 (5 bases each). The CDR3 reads CAVGTGMYNEQFF. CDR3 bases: TGTGCCGTAGGGACGGGAATGTACAATGAGCAGTTCTTC.